These 21 T cell receptor beta chains were sequenced from one sample in a study of T cell changes during pregnancy in multiple sclerosis. Profiled with immunoSEQ multiplex PCR; TCRdb holds only in-frame clones, not every one. The sample holds about 57,000 clones, 92% seen once. The sequences come from CD4+ T cells from peripheral blood mononuclear cells, collected in the second trimester of pregnancy. Every receptor here comes from a female donor with multiple sclerosis, enrolled in a pregnancy study.

This chain links TRBV27 with TRBJ2-2, with 8 bases identical to TRBD1. V gave up 3 bases and J gave up 0 bases; unmatched junction bases: 6. CDR3 size: 17 residues. The germline V gene has CDR1 MNHEY and CDR2 SMNVEV (reference sequence). The chain's CDR3 is CASSFRLTGANTGELFF. DNA for the CDR3: TGTGCCAGCAGTTTCCGGTTGACAGGGGCGAACACCGGGGAGCTGTTTTTT.

The rearrangement links TRBV9 to TRBJ1-6; 10 bases line up with TRBD1. V was pared by 4 bases and J by 11 bases, with 6 bases of the junction left unmatched. The CDR3 is 14 amino acids. CDR1 SGDLS and CDR2 YYNGEE come from the germline V gene. CDR3 protein: CASSSWTGGPPLHF. In DNA form, the CDR3 reads TGTGCCAGCAGCTCCTGGACAGGGGGTCCACCCCTCCACTTT.

The table lists this clone with a few counts. The chain recombines TRBV19 with TRBJ1-6; a possible D gene is TRBD1 (6 bases). The CDR3 is 14 residues long. Germline CDR1 is LNHDA and CDR2 is SQIVND (reference sequence). Trimming took off 6 bases at V and 7 bases at J, with 13 bases between the two ends. The CDR3 is CASSAGAANSPLHF. CDR3 DNA sequence: TGTGCCAGTAGCGCAGGGGCGGCGAATTCACCCCTCCACTTT.

The V and J genes are TRBV18 and TRBJ2-7; 10 nucleotides align to TRBD1. V shed 6 bases, J shed 1 base, and the junction held 6 bases outside the gene matches. Germline V gives CDR1 KGHSH, CDR2 LQKENI. This CDR3 is 15 amino acids long. CDR3 bases: TGTGCCAGCTCCCCCTCGGGACAGGGGTCCTACGAGCAGTACTTC. Translation: CASSPSGQGSYEQYF. Using reference TRBV18 and TRBJ2-7 for the parts outside the CDR3, the full variable domain is NAGVMQNPRHLVRRRGQEARLRCSPMKGHSHVYWYRQLPEEGLKFMVYLQKENIIDESGMPKERFSAEFPKEGPSILRIQQVVRGDSAAYFCASSPSGQGSYEQYFGPGTRLTVT.

V gene TRBV7-3 combines with J gene TRBJ1-2; D remains ambiguous. V lost 5 bases and J lost 2, with 9 bases in between. The CDR3 is 13 residues long. In germline, CDR1 is SGHTA, CDR2 FQGTGA. CDR3 bases: TGTGCCAGCAGCGGCGGCGTCAACTATGGCTACACCTTC. It translates to CASSGGVNYGYTF.

The CDR3 loop is CASSQVRNAEAFF. The CDR3 DNA is TGTGCCAGCAGCCAGGTCCGAAACGCTGAAGCTTTCTTT. The V call is TRBV7-7, the J call TRBJ1-1, with unresolved D. V dropped 5 bases and J dropped 6 bases, with 13 bases sitting between them. Germline V CDR1 and CDR2: SSHAT, FNYEAQ (reference sequence). CDR3 length: 13 residues.

J is TRBJ2-7 and V is TRBV11-2; weak D call: TRBD2 (6 bases). The CDR3 is made up of 14 amino acids. Germline V gene data show CDR1 as SGHAT and CDR2 as FQNNGV. V lost 8 bases and J lost 1, with 15 bases in between. DNA of the CDR3: TGTGCCAGCTCCCCCAAAGGACTATCCTACGAGCAGTACTTC. It encodes CASSPKGLSYEQYF. The whole variable domain, filled in from reference TRBV11-2 and TRBJ2-7, reads EAGVAQSPRYKIIEKRQSVAFWCNPISGHATLYWYQQILGQGPKLLIQFQNNGVVDDSQLPKDRFSAERLKGVDSTLKIQPAKLEDSAVYLCASSPKGLSYEQYFGPGTRLTVT.

The chain joins TRBV19 to TRBJ1-1, with 10 positions matching TRBD1. CDR1 and CDR2 (germline): LNHDA, SQIVND (reference sequence). Trimming removed 5 bases from V and 0 bases from J; junction bases left unmatched: 6. The CDR3 runs to 16 residues. The CDR3 DNA follows: TGTGCCAGTAGTCCCGGGACAGGGGAAATGAACACTGAAGCTTTCTTT. Protein: CASSPGTGEMNTEAFF.

J is TRBJ2-3 and V is TRBV21-1; the table's D call TRBD2 went unverified against the DNA. TRBV21-1 is labeled a pseudogene. The length of the CDR3 is 18 residues. CDR3 nucleotide sequence: TGTGCCAGCAGCAAAGCAGGTCGGGCGGGAGGGGGCACAGATACGCAGTATTTT. It translates to CASSKAGRAGGGTDTQYF.

This chain connects TRBV19 to TRBJ2-1, with 7 bases lining up with TRBD1. Per the germline V gene, CDR1 is LNHDA and CDR2 is SQIVND (reference sequence). The V segment lost 3 bases and the J segment 2 bases; nucleotides outside the gene matches: 10. The length of the CDR3 is 17 residues. The CDR3 is CASSILGGGPPYNEQFF. The CDR3 nucleotides read TGTGCCAGTAGTATCCTAGGGGGCGGACCTCCCTACAATGAGCAGTTCTTC.

This clone occurred once. The chain has TRBV25-1 and TRBJ1-1; weak D call: TRBD1 (5 bases). The V and J ends lost 5 bases and 4 bases respectively, with 8 bases between them. Germline-derived CDR1 and CDR2 are MGHDK and SYGVNS. CDR3 length: 12 amino acids. CDR3 sequence (DNA): TGTGCCAGCAGTCCCCAGGGCACTGAAGCTTTCTTT. It specifies CASSPQGTEAFF.

The rearrangement uses TRBV6-5 and TRBJ2-1, with 7 bases matching TRBD1. V dropped 4 bases and J dropped 7; count of bases not matched to a gene: 4. The CDR3 consists of 13 residues. The germline V gene has CDR1 MNHEY and CDR2 SVGAGI. The CDR3 DNA reads as TGTGCCAGCAGTTTATCACAGGGGAATGAGCAGTTCTTC. It specifies CASSLSQGNEQFF.

This clone was seen just once. The gene calls are TRBV5-6 and TRBJ2-5, with D possibly being TRBD2 (6 bases). Germline-derived CDR1 and CDR2 are SGHDT and YYEEEE. This CDR3 region has 13 residues. V was clipped by 3 bases and J by 9 bases, with 15 bases between them. This CDR3 is CASSSKIGGAQYF. In nucleotides, the CDR3 is TGTGCCAGCAGCTCTAAAATCGGAGGGGCCCAGTACTTC. The full variable domain, its missing parts supplied by reference TRBV5-6 and TRBJ2-5, is DAGVTQSPTHLIKTRGQQVTLRCSPKSGHDTVSWYQQALGQGPQFIFQYYEEEERQRGNFPDRFSGHQFPNYSSELNVNALLLGDSALYLCASSSKIGGAQYFGPGTRLLVL.

As DNA, the CDR3 is TGTGCCAGCAGCCTGTCCGGGACAGGGTCCGGCACTGAAGCTTTCTTT. It encodes CASSLSGTGSGTEAFF. This chain uses TRBV7-9 with TRBJ1-1; 9 bases are a match to TRBD1. V gave up 5 bases and J gave up 4 bases; unmatched junction bases: 11. This CDR3 has 16 amino acids. Germline lookup yields CDR1 SEHNR and CDR2 FQNEAQ (reference sequence).

The chain carries TRBV7-3 and TRBJ2-2, with D maybe TRBD2 (6 bases). Germline V gene data show CDR1 as SGHTA and CDR2 as FQGTGA. The CDR3 length is 15 residues. The ends were cut back, 3 bases at V and 0 bases at J, with 8 bases in the middle. As DNA, the CDR3 is TGTGCCAGCAGCTTGGAGGGCCCGAACACCGGGGAGCTGTTTTTT. Amino acid sequence: CASSLEGPNTGELFF.

V is TRBV11-3 and J is TRBJ2-1; TRBD2 matches 7 bases. The CDR3 has 13 residues. The V segment lost 1 base and the J segment 9 bases; nucleotides outside the gene matches: 3. Germline lookup yields CDR1 SGHNT and CDR2 YENEEA. For the CDR3, the DNA is TGTGCCAGCAGCTTAGCGGGGGGTGCTGAGCAGTTCTTC. As protein: CASSLAGGAEQFF.

The chain has TRBV5-6 and TRBJ2-7; D ambiguous. The ends were cut back, 0 bases at V and 6 bases at J, with 10 bases in the middle. CDR1 and CDR2 (germline): SGHDT, YYEEEE. The CDR3 extends over 13 amino acids. The CDR3 loop reads CASSLGRGAEQYF. For the CDR3, the DNA is TGTGCCAGCAGCTTGGGTAGAGGAGCCGAGCAGTACTTC.

The chain employs TRBV19 and TRBJ2-4; tentatively, D is TRBD2 (6 bases). The V gene lost 1 base and the J gene lost 0 bases, with 7 bases spanning the gap. The CDR3 is 15 amino acids. From germline, CDR1 is LNHDA and CDR2 SQIVND (reference sequence). The chain's CDR3 is CASSIGGLAKNIQYF. CDR3 DNA sequence: TGTGCCAGTAGTATAGGGGGACTAGCCAAAAACATTCAGTACTTC.

The rearrangement uses TRBV7-2 and TRBJ1-2, with 8 bases matching TRBD1. The CDR3 is 16 amino acids. Germline-derived CDR1 and CDR2 are SGHTA and FQGNSA. J gave up 8 bases and V 6 bases, and 17 bases lay outside the gene matches. The CDR3 is CASRPLRTGKEEGYTF. CDR3 DNA sequence: TGTGCCAGCAGGCCTTTGCGGACAGGGAAAGAAGAAGGCTACACCTTC. The variable domain in full, completed from reference TRBV7-2 and TRBJ1-2, reads GAGVSQSPSNKVTEKGKDVELRCDPISGHTALYWYRQSLGQGLEFLIYFQGNSAPDKSGLPSDRFSAERTGGSVSTLTIQRTQQEDSAVYLCASRPLRTGKEEGYTFGSGTRLTVV.

The rearrangement links TRBV19 to TRBJ2-1; D perhaps matches TRBD2 (6 bases). The ends were cut back, 5 bases at V and 8 bases at J, with 19 bases in the middle. The CDR3 length is 15 residues. Germline CDR1 is LNHDA and CDR2 is SQIVND (reference sequence). The CDR3 is CASSSRELATDEQFF. In DNA, the CDR3 is TGTGCCAGTAGTTCCCGAGAACTAGCTACCGATGAGCAGTTCTTC.

This rearrangement joins TRBV9 to TRBJ2-2; possible D gene TRBD2, 6 bases. The V end lost 4 bases, the J end lost 6 bases, and 10 bases lay between the germline ends. Germline loops: CDR1 SGDLS, CDR2 YYNGEE. There are 13 residues in the CDR3. The CDR3, as DNA: TGTGCCAGCAGCCCCGGACTATCCGGGGAGCTGTTTTTT. Translating gives CASSPGLSGELFF.